Below, 22 T cell receptor beta chains from the same sample are listed, as sequenced in a study of tumor and adjacent non-tumor tissue in lung cancer. RNA was extracted from bulk tissue without any cell sorting. More than 3 cm separated this lung sample from the edge of the tumor. TCRbeta libraries were built with three rounds of nested PCR, modified from ARM-PCR. From the multiplex PCR reads, TCRdb called clonotypes with MiXCR, one entry per CDR3 protein. The top ten clones hold around 17% of a sample with approximately 100,000 distinct CDR3 sequences, 62% of them seen once. Sequencing was done on a sample of distant non-tumor lung tissue. These receptors all come from a man between 60 and 75 years old with non-small cell lung cancer.

With respect to this clonotype: No conserved phenylalanine or tryptophan ends this CDR3, so it is likely a read error. The chain joins TRBV12-3 or TRBV12-4 to TRBJ2-7, with D possibly being TRBD2 (5 bases). The germline V and J ends were trimmed by 4 bases and 6 bases, with 13 bases remaining between them. CDR3 length: 13 residues. The CDR3: CASSSVAGGEQYL. The CDR3 coding sequence is TGTGCCAGCAGTTCGGTGGCAGGAGGCGAGCAGTACCTA.

Details on this clonotype: The junction differs from germline at one of its ends, possibly a read error. V and J are TRBV11-2 and TRBJ1-1, with D possibly TRBD1 on 5 matching bases. Germline lookup yields CDR1 SGHAT and CDR2 FQNNGV. CDR3 length equals 11 residues. CDR3 residues: CAGSLAGTAFF. The CDR3 DNA sequence: TGTGCCGGCAGTTTAGCCGGGACAGCTTTCTTT.

This clonotype was counted ten times or more. The rearrangement uses TRBV6-6 and TRBJ2-7, with D uncertain. V was cut by 4 bases and J by 0 bases, with 7 bases left in between. Germline CDR1 reads MNHNY; CDR2 reads SVGAGI (reference sequence). The CDR3 runs to 13 residues. The CDR3 loop reads CASSFKNSYEQYF. The CDR3 nucleotides read TGTGCCAGCAGTTTCAAGAACTCCTACGAGCAGTACTTC.

Points on this clonotype: Because the CDR3 is missing its conserved closing phenylalanine or tryptophan, this is likely a read error. V is TRBV5-6 and J is TRBJ2-5; maybe TRBD1 (5 bases). This CDR3 is 15 amino acids long. The germline gives CDR1 SGHDT, CDR2 YYEEEE. V was trimmed by 2 bases and J by 1 base, leaving 12 bases between them. DNA for the CDR3: TGTGCCAGCAGCTTTGGGGCCAGGGTCCAAGAGACCCAGTACTTG. Translating gives CASSFGARVQETQYL.

V and J are TRBV20-1 and TRBJ2-3, with 7 positions matching TRBD1. The J call may not be correct, given that the DNA end is closer to TRBJ1-5. This CDR3 region has 14 residues. The germline gives CDR1 DFQATT, CDR2 SNEGSKA (reference sequence). This CDR3 reads CSAPTGPITDTQHF. The CDR3 DNA reads as TGCAGTGCACCGACAGGGCCCATCACAGATACGCAGCATTTT.

This clonotype was recorded many times. The J gene is TRBJ2-7, the V gene TRBV11-3; 12 bases fit TRBD1. This CDR3 region has 21 residues. After removal of 3 bases from V and 7 bases from J, the junction contained 25 bases not matched to a gene. From germline, CDR1 is SGHNT and CDR2 YENEEA. For the CDR3, the DNA is TGTGCCAGCAGCTTCTTCCCGCCAGGTGGTTTGAACCGGGACAGGGGGCTTGAGCAGTACTTC. Translated: CASSFFPPGGLNRDRGLEQYF. The whole variable domain, remainder taken from reference TRBV11-3 and TRBJ2-7, is EAGVVQSPRYKIIEKKQPVAFWCNPISGHNTLYWYLQNLGQGPELLIRYENEEAVDDSQLPKDRFSAERLKGVDSTLKIQPAELGDSAVYLCASSFFPPGGLNRDRGLEQYFGPGTRLTVT.

This clonotype was counted once. V is TRBV28 and J is TRBJ2-1, with 8 positions matching TRBD2. This CDR3 is built from 20 residues. Trimming took 5 bases from V and 0 from J; bases not matched to a gene: 18. Germline V gene sequence: CDR1 MDHEN, CDR2 SYDVKM. CDR3 in amino acids: CASSPTGTRPGKSSYNEQFF. CDR3 sequence (DNA): TGTGCCAGCAGTCCAACCGGGACTAGGCCCGGTAAAAGCTCCTACAATGAGCAGTTCTTC. The full variable domain, with the rest looked up from reference TRBV28 and TRBJ2-1, is DVKVTQSSRYLVKRTGEKVFLECVQDMDHENMFWYRQDPGLGLRLIYFSYDVKMKEKGDIPEGYSVSREKKERFSLILESASTNQTSMYLCASSPTGTRPGKSSYNEQFFGPGTRLTVL.

The rearrangement links TRBV7-9 to TRBJ2-1; tentative D call: TRBD2 (5 bases). Trimming left V 5 bases short and J 8 bases short, with 19 bases between. CDR1 and CDR2 from the germline V gene are SEHNR and FQNEAQ (reference sequence). This CDR3 is built from 15 residues. The DNA for the CDR3 is TGTGCCAGCAGCCCTTCAGGACTTACCATCGATGAGCAGTTCTTC. This gives the protein CASSPSGLTIDEQFF.

Note on this clonotype: A read error may account for a junction end that differs from germline. The chain is built from TRBV29-1 and TRBJ2-6; a possible D gene is TRBD1 (6 bases). Germline V gene sequence: CDR1 SQVTM, CDR2 ANQGSEA. CDR3 length equals 14 residues. This chain's CDR3 is CRVLGASRANVLTF. The CDR3 nucleotides read TGCAGGGTTTTGGGGGCCTCTAGGGCCAACGTCCTGACTTTC.

In the case of this clonotype: The junction departs from the called germline gene at one end, perhaps through a read error. The chain employs TRBV6-6 and TRBJ2-7; D may be TRBD1 or TRBD2 (5 bases each). Germline-derived CDR1 and CDR2 are MNHNY and SVGAGI (reference sequence). This CDR3 has 14 residues. Written as DNA, the CDR3 is TGTGCCAGCAGTTACTCGGGGGACGCGTCGGAGCAGTATTTC. Its translation: CASSYSGDASEQYF.

About this clonotype: Because it lacks the conserved phenylalanine or tryptophan at the end, this CDR3 is likely a read error. The V gene is TRBV6-2 or TRBV6-3, the J gene TRBJ2-4, with 8 nucleotides matching TRBD2. V shed 5 bases and J 6 bases; nucleotides not matched to a gene: 6. The CDR3 spans 14 residues. Per the germline V gene, CDR1 is MNHEY and CDR2 is SVGEGT. CDR3 DNA: TGTGCCAGCAGTAATCCGGCGGGAGGAAACATTCAGTACCTC. Its protein product is CASSNPAGGNIQYL.

On this clonotype itself: A read error may produce the germline difference seen at one junction end. CDR3 coding DNA: TGTGCGAGCATCCACGACAGGAGGACCCAGTACTTC. Translating gives CASIHDRRTQYF. The genes are TRBV7-8 and TRBJ2-5; TRBD1 is a possible D gene (6 bases). Germline CDR1 SGHVS, CDR2 FQNEAQ. The CDR3 loop spans 12 amino acids.

With respect to this clonotype: At one end the junction does not follow the germline gene, possibly because of a read error. The chain couples TRBV4-1 to TRBJ2-5; 7 positions agree with TRBD1. CDR3 length equals 14 residues. Per germline, CDR1 MGHRA and CDR2 YSYEKL. In DNA form, the CDR3 reads TGTGCCAGCAACCAGGGACAGACGCAAGAGACCCAGTACTTC. This encodes CASNQGQTQETQYF.

This clonotype was counted many times. The gene calls are TRBV6-5 and TRBJ2-3, with D maybe TRBD2 (5 bases). V was trimmed by 6 bases and J by 0 bases, leaving 22 bases between them. The CDR3 length is 18 residues. In germline, CDR1 is MNHEY, CDR2 SVGAGI. The CDR3 nucleotides read TGTGCCAGCAGCCCCCCCCCCAGCGGATTCTCTAGCACAGATACGCAGTATTTT. Translating it yields CASSPPPSGFSSTDTQYF.

This clonotype was picked up one time. At one boundary the junction diverges from the germline segment, which might be a read error. This chain connects TRBV11-3 to TRBJ2-3; a possible D gene is TRBD1 (7 bases). The CDR3 length is 15 residues. Germline-derived CDR1 and CDR2 are SGHNT and YENEEA. The CDR3 DNA follows: TGTACTAGCAGCTTAGAGGAAGACAGGGCAGATACGGAGTATTTT. Translated: CTSSLEEDRADTEYF. The full variable domain, with the rest looked up from reference TRBV11-3 and TRBJ2-3, is EAGVVQSPRYKIIEKKQPVAFWCNPISGHNTLYWYLQNLGQGPELLIRYENEEAVDDSQLPKDRFSAERLKGVDSTLKIQPAELGDSAVYLCTSSLEEDRADTEYFGPGTRLTVL.

Points on this clonotype: One end of the junction does not line up with germline, which may come from a read error. The chain has TRBV12-3 or TRBV12-4 and TRBJ1-2; D is undetermined. The CDR3 has 16 residues. This CDR3 is CASNLVRTSSNYCYTF. The CDR3 DNA follows: TGTGCCAGCAATTTAGTCAGGACTTCTTCAAACTATTGCTACACCTTC.

This clonotype has at least ten counts. The chain employs TRBV6-1 and TRBJ2-1, with 9 bases identical to TRBD1. V lost 5 bases, J lost 3 bases, and 17 bases stayed unmatched. The CDR3 sequence is 19 residues long. Germline CDR1 and CDR2: MNHNS and SASEGT. The CDR3 coding sequence is TGTGCCAGCAGTCTCCGTCATAGTCAAGGGACAGGGCGCTACAATGAGCAGTTCTTC. Residues: CASSLRHSQGTGRYNEQFF.

Points on this clonotype: This may stem from a read error, because a much larger clone lies one nucleotide away. The chain uses TRBV6-6 and TRBJ2-1, with D unclear. Per the germline V gene, CDR1 is MNHNY and CDR2 is SVGAGI (reference sequence). This CDR3 spans 13 amino acids. CDR3 loop: CVIGEETYNEQFF. The CDR3 region has the DNA TGTGTGATCGGAGAAGAGACGTACAATGAGCAGTTCTTC.

Notes on this clonotype: Being one base from a much bigger clone, this may be a read error. The rearrangement uses TRBV5-5 and TRBJ1-1; 7 bases match TRBD1. The germline V gene has CDR1 SGHKS and CDR2 YYEKEE (reference sequence). CDR3 length: 16 residues. The CDR3 DNA reads as TGTGCCAGCAGCATGGACAGGCCTTCTCTCAACAATGAAGCTTTCTTT. As protein: CASSMDRPSLNNEAFF.

This chain links TRBV7-2 with TRBJ2-5; D ambiguous. Per the germline V gene, CDR1 is SGHTA and CDR2 is FQGNSA. The CDR3 length is 14 residues. V lost 1 base and J 0 bases, leaving 6 bases between the germline ends. CDR3 region: CASSLDYYQETQYF. DNA of the CDR3: TGTGCCAGCAGCTTAGATTACTACCAAGAGACCCAGTACTTC.

As concerns this clonotype: Sequence at one end of the junction differs from germline and may be a read error. The J gene is TRBJ2-5, the V gene TRBV6-2 or TRBV6-3; 12 bases fit TRBD2. This CDR3 has 16 amino acids. Germline loops: CDR1 MNHEY, CDR2 SVGEGT. CDR3 residues: CASMSTSGSHPETRYF. CDR3 DNA sequence: TGTGCCAGCATGTCGACTAGCGGGAGTCATCCAGAGACCCGGTACTTC.

This chain links TRBV11-1 with TRBJ2-1, with TRBD2 identical over 10 bases. CDR1 and CDR2 from the germline V gene are SGHAT and FQDESV (reference sequence). The ends lost 5 bases at V and 9 bases at J; junction bases unmatched: 19. The CDR3 loop spans 18 amino acids. CDR3 nucleotide sequence: TGTGCCAGCAGCCAACATTGGACTAGCGGACCGATCTTAAGTGAGCAGTTCTTC. Translating gives CASSQHWTSGPILSEQFF.